This T cell receptor (beta chain) emerged from a study of shared clonotypes between healthy human individuals. In the study overall: Each donor had three CD4 naive, three CD4 memory, two CD8 naive and one CD8 memory plate.

The sorted-subset replicate PCRs were given about 210 ng DNA, which is 27,000 or so T cell genomes. Only in-frame clones appear in the TCRdb table, and some are missing; sequencing was by immunoSEQ multiplex PCR. The sample has about 2.4 million clones; under 95% are singletons. CDR1 is SGHRS and CDR2 is YFSETQ in the germline V gene. The CDR3 has 18 amino acids. Unmatched junction bases numbered 12, after V lost 0 bases and J lost 6 bases. Specimen: naive CD4+ T cells from PBMCs. The subset: CD45RA+ positively selected. This chain uses TRBV5-1 with TRBJ2-2, with 9 bases matching TRBD2. This TCR was recovered from a man aged 18 to 30 in good health. Some clones in this sample may be carry-over from other donors' samples. The chain's CDR3 is CASSLAGSGSWAAGELFF. The DNA of the CDR3 is TGCGCCAGCAGCTTGGCCGGTAGCGGGAGTTGGGCCGCCGGGGAGCTGTTTTTT.